Each of the 29 T cell receptor beta chains below was sequenced from the same sample in a study of persistence of HIV-infected CD4 T cells. The stimulus was an HIV-1 Gag 15-mer peptide pool, about 1 ug/peptide/mL. CD40L/CD69 double-negative CD45RO-high memory CD4+ T cells were collected. Which antigens these TCRs recognize remains unknown. This was the immunoSEQ version 4 assay in survey mode. The repertoire was sequenced with immunoSEQ multiplex PCR; TCRdb's copy has only in-frame clones and lacks some. The sample holds over 60,000 clones, 65% to 80% seen once. The sample here was CD4+ T cells sorted from PBMCs after approximately 19-hour stimulation, taken from a patient who received antiretroviral therapy. These receptors were obtained from an adult man with HIV who was CMV-seropositive.

This clone was found once. The chain couples TRBV10-3 to TRBJ2-7; D possibly uses TRBD1 or TRBD2 (7 bases each). V dropped 6 bases and J dropped 5 bases, with 17 bases sitting between them. Germline V gene lookup returns CDR1 ENHRY and CDR2 SYGVKD. CDR3 size: 14 residues. In DNA, the CDR3 is TGTGCCATCAGCTTGACAGGGACTAAGGACGAGCAGTACTTC. This gives the protein CAISLTGTKDEQYF.

This clone was recorded once. The rearrangement links TRBV19 to TRBJ1-6; 7 nucleotides match TRBD1. Germline CDR1 reads LNHDA; CDR2 reads SQIVND (reference sequence). There are 13 residues in the CDR3. J gave up 8 bases and V 7 bases, and 5 bases lay outside the gene matches. The CDR3 DNA is TGTGCCAGTACGAGCCAGGGGGATTCACCCCTCCACTTT. This sequence encodes CASTSQGDSPLHF.

The CDR3 sequence: CASSRQDRYEQYF. The CDR3 DNA follows: TGTGCCAGCAGCCGTCAGGACCGCTACGAGCAGTACTTC. This chain connects TRBV6-2 or TRBV6-3 to TRBJ2-7; D is unclear. Trimming removed 6 bases from V and 3 bases from J, with 12 bases in between. Germline loops: CDR1 MNHEY, CDR2 SVGEGT. The CDR3 extends over 13 amino acids.

A few counts support this clone. The V call is TRBV27, the J call TRBJ1-6; TRBD1 might be the D (5 bases). V was cut by 3 bases and J by 2 bases, with 14 bases left in between. Germline V gives CDR1 MNHEY, CDR2 SMNVEV (reference sequence). The CDR3 is made up of 17 amino acids. The CDR3 region is CASSFVGRRTYNSPLHF. The CDR3 DNA follows: TGTGCCAGCAGTTTCGTGGGACGGCGCACCTATAATTCACCCCTCCACTTT.

The V and J genes are TRBV3-1 (or the pseudogene TRBV3-2) and TRBJ1-1, with TRBD1 identical over 7 bases. The CDR3 is 12 residues long. Looked up from germline, CDR1 is LGHDT and CDR2 is YNNKEL (reference sequence). The V gene end was trimmed by 4 bases and the J gene end by 8 bases; junction bases not matched to a gene: 4. For the CDR3, the DNA is TGTGCCAGCAGCCTCGGGACAGTCGAAGCTTTCTTT. This sequence encodes CASSLGTVEAFF.

This chain links TRBV5-1 with TRBJ2-7, with TRBD1 as a possible D gene (5 bases). Germline V gene sequence: CDR1 SGHRS, CDR2 YFSETQ. This CDR3 contains 14 residues. Deletions cut 4 bases from V and 0 bases from J, with 11 bases between. CDR3: CASSEDSISYEQYF. The CDR3, as DNA: TGCGCCAGCAGCGAAGACAGCATCTCCTACGAGCAGTACTTC.

The chain joins TRBV10-2 to TRBJ1-1, with a weak D call TRBD1 (6 bases). There are 12 residues in the CDR3. CDR1 is WSHSY and CDR2 is SAAADI in the germline V gene. The V and J ends lost 9 bases and 1 base respectively, with 9 bases between them. The CDR3 sequence is CASLTGNTEAFF. The CDR3 bases are TGCGCCAGTCTGACAGGGAACACTGAAGCTTTCTTT.

The V call is TRBV5-1, the J call TRBJ1-1, with unresolved D. CDR1 and CDR2 from the germline V gene are SGHRS and YFSETQ. V gave up 5 bases and J gave up 1 base, with 9 bases separating them. The CDR3 runs 13 residues. In DNA form, the CDR3 reads TGCGCCAGCAGTCCTCGACAGAACACTGAAGCTTTCTTT. Residues: CASSPRQNTEAFF.

This sequence joins TRBV5-5 and TRBJ1-3, with D perhaps matching TRBD1 (5 bases). Germline V gives CDR1 SGHKS, CDR2 YYEKEE (reference sequence). CDR3 length: 12 amino acids. The CDR3 sequence: CASTGLGNTIYF. CDR3 nucleotide sequence: TGTGCTTCCACAGGATTGGGAAACACCATATATTTT.

This clone has a handful of counts. The chain couples TRBV10-3 to TRBJ2-7; no firm D call. The germline CDR1 and CDR2 sequences are ENHRY and SYGVKD. Between the trimmed V and J ends, which lost 5 bases and 3 bases, there was a span of 8 bases. The CDR3 is 12 residues long. The CDR3 loop is CAISFSSYEQYF. CDR3 bases: TGTGCCATCAGTTTTTCTAGCTACGAGCAGTACTTC.

The chain has TRBV28 and TRBJ2-2; either TRBD1 or TRBD2 may supply D (5 bases each). V dropped 2 bases and J dropped 2 bases, with 9 bases sitting between them. The CDR3 runs 15 residues. The germline gives CDR1 MDHEN, CDR2 SYDVKM. The CDR3 coding sequence is TGTGCCAGCAGTTTAGAGAGGGGAAACACCGGGGAGCTGTTTTTT. This gives the protein CASSLERGNTGELFF.

The V call is TRBV7-8, the J call TRBJ1-5, with no clear D. This CDR3 spans 12 amino acids. V lost 2 bases, J lost 8 bases, and 7 bases lay in between. From germline, CDR1 is SGHVS and CDR2 FQNEAQ. The CDR3 nucleotides read TGTGCCAGCAGCTTACGGGAGGAGCCCCAGCATTTT. It translates to CASSLREEPQHF.

This chain links TRBV18 with TRBJ1-3; no reliable D call. The germline V gene encodes CDR1 KGHSH and CDR2 LQKENI. The V and J ends lost 1 base and 10 bases respectively, with 11 bases between them. This CDR3 is 13 amino acids long. CDR3 protein: CASSPQPEATIYF. The DNA for the CDR3 is TGTGCCAGCTCACCACAGCCCGAGGCAACCATATATTTT.

V is TRBV28 and J is TRBJ1-2; D may be TRBD1 (6 bases). V lost 2 bases and J lost 7, with 17 bases in between. This CDR3 spans 15 amino acids. Germline V gene sequence: CDR1 MDHEN, CDR2 SYDVKM. The CDR3 loop reads CASSLGPGETRGYTF. The CDR3 region has the DNA TGTGCCAGCAGTTTAGGCCCAGGGGAGACTCGTGGCTACACCTTC.

This clone was picked up a small number of times. CDR3 sequence (DNA): TGTGCCAGCAGCGTAACCATCAGGGGGCTTAGCAATCAGCCCCAGCATTTT. It yields the protein CASSVTIRGLSNQPQHF. The rearrangement links TRBV5-6 to TRBJ1-5; 8 nucleotides match TRBD1. This CDR3 has 17 amino acids. Germline V gene data show CDR1 as SGHDT and CDR2 as YYEEEE. V was pared by 4 bases and J by 0 bases, with 9 bases of the junction left unmatched.

The chain is built from TRBV5-1 and TRBJ2-1; 7 bases agree with TRBD1. Germline CDR1 reads SGHRS; CDR2 reads YFSETQ. The CDR3 runs to 17 residues. V was pared by 2 bases and J by 4 bases, with 12 bases of the junction left unmatched. The CDR3 loop reads CASSFTGQTAGYNEQFF. The DNA of the CDR3 is TGCGCCAGCAGCTTCACGGGACAGACGGCAGGGTACAATGAGCAGTTCTTC.

The V and J genes are TRBV2 and TRBJ1-2; D remains ambiguous. V lost 0 bases and J 8 bases, leaving 10 bases between the germline ends. Germline V gene sequence: CDR1 SNHLY, CDR2 FYNNEI. There are 13 residues in the CDR3. CDR3 in amino acids: CASSEAVPRGYTF. The CDR3 DNA reads as TGTGCCAGCAGTGAAGCGGTCCCTAGGGGCTACACCTTC.

The V call is TRBV6-5, the J call TRBJ1-6, with D perhaps matching TRBD1 (6 bases). The CDR3 extends over 13 amino acids. V shed 2 bases and J shed 10 bases, with 9 bases lying between them. Germline assignment: CDR1 MNHEY and CDR2 SVGAGI. DNA for the CDR3: TGTGCCAGCAGTTACACAGGGAAATCACCCCTCCACTTT. This codes for CASSYTGKSPLHF.

The J gene is TRBJ1-2, the V gene TRBV3-1 (or the pseudogene TRBV3-2), with 8 positions matching TRBD1. Trimming cost V 1 base and J 4 bases; bases outside gene matches: 8. Germline CDR1 and CDR2: LGHDT and YNNKEL (reference sequence). The CDR3 is 16 amino acids. CDR3 in amino acids: CASSQAGTGALYGYTF. CDR3 sequence (DNA): TGTGCCAGCAGCCAAGCAGGGACAGGAGCCCTCTATGGCTACACCTTC.

The V call is TRBV2, the J call TRBJ2-2; D remains ambiguous. The CDR3 sequence is 12 residues long. CDR1 is SNHLY and CDR2 is FYNNEI in the germline V gene. Trimming removed 10 bases at V and 5 bases at J, with 11 bases between. The CDR3: CATKGGTGELFF. The DNA for the CDR3 is TGTGCCACCAAGGGTGGGACCGGGGAGCTGTTTTTT.

This chain joins TRBV16 and TRBJ2-1; D may be TRBD1 or TRBD2 (6 bases each). V dropped 8 bases and J dropped 0 bases, with 11 bases sitting between them. The germline gives CDR1 KGHSY, CDR2 FQNENV. The CDR3 covers 14 residues. CDR3 DNA sequence: TGTGCCAGCCGAGGGGGGAGCTCCTACAATGAGCAGTTCTTC. Protein product: CASRGGSSYNEQFF.

The gene calls are TRBV6-5 and TRBJ1-6; D is possibly TRBD1 (5 bases). The germline gives CDR1 MNHEY, CDR2 SVGAGI. Trimming stripped 0 bases from V and 7 bases from J, with 13 bases between. The CDR3 covers 16 residues. CDR3 sequence: CASSYSRVGPNSPLHF. The CDR3 region has the DNA TGTGCCAGCAGTTACTCCCGCGTGGGGCCCAATTCACCCCTCCACTTT.

This clone has more than one count but fewer than ten. This chain uses TRBV24-1 with TRBJ1-5; D is perhaps TRBD1 (5 bases). V was trimmed by 6 bases and J by 7 bases, leaving 18 bases between them. The CDR3 sequence is 15 residues long. The germline CDR1 and CDR2 sequences are KGHDR and SFDVKD. The DNA for the CDR3 is TGTGCCACCAGTCTCGGGGGAGCTGATGTACAGCCCCAGCATTTT. As protein: CATSLGGADVQPQHF.

This chain links TRBV29-1 with TRBJ2-1; TRBD1 is a possible D gene (8 bases). The CDR3 runs 16 residues. Germline V gene data show CDR1 as SQVTM and CDR2 as ANQGSEA. Between the trimmed V and J ends, which lost 4 bases and 7 bases, there was a span of 23 bases. This chain's CDR3 is CSVASWGGQDGNEQFF. DNA of the CDR3: TGCAGCGTTGCAAGTTGGGGGGGACAGGATGGGAATGAGCAGTTCTTC.

The gene calls are TRBV6-4 and TRBJ2-3; D gene ambiguous. CDR3 size: 15 residues. The V gene lost 4 bases and the J gene lost 0 bases, with 11 bases spanning the gap. Germline CDR1 MRHNA, CDR2 SNTAGT. The CDR3 region has the DNA TGTGCCAGCAGTGCCGTTGGCTCTAGCACAGATACGCAGTATTTT. Protein product: CASSAVGSSTDTQYF.

The V and J genes are TRBV7-9 and TRBJ2-3; 10 bases line up with TRBD1. The CDR3 covers 15 residues. Germline V gene sequence: CDR1 SEHNR, CDR2 FQNEAQ (reference sequence). The V gene end was trimmed by 4 bases and the J gene end by 7 bases; junction bases not matched to a gene: 8. CDR3 nucleotide sequence: TGTGCCAGCAGCTCAACGGACAGGGGGACCAATACGCAGTATTTT. As protein: CASSSTDRGTNTQYF.

The chain carries TRBV5-1 and TRBJ2-3; TRBD1 agrees at 8 bases. V was clipped by 3 bases and J by 3 bases; unmatched bases: 6. The CDR3 runs 15 residues. The germline CDR1 and CDR2 sequences are SGHRS and YFSETQ. The CDR3 nucleotides read TGCGCCAGCAGCTATGGACAGGGTGAAACAGATACGCAGTATTTT. Protein product: CASSYGQGETDTQYF.

This clone appeared a few times. This chain joins TRBV28 and TRBJ1-2; TRBD1 agrees at 10 bases. This CDR3 has 14 amino acids. V lost 7 bases and J lost 8; bases outside the gene matches: 10. CDR1 is MDHEN and CDR2 is SYDVKM in the germline V gene. The CDR3 spells CASTPGGQGKGYTF. The DNA of the CDR3 is TGTGCCAGCACCCCCGGGGGACAGGGGAAAGGCTACACCTTC.

The chain uses TRBV6-5 and TRBJ1-1, with unresolved D. Per germline, CDR1 MNHEY and CDR2 SVGAGI. The CDR3 totals 14 residues. Trimming removed 5 bases from V and 1 base from J, with 11 bases in between. CDR3 bases: TGTGCCAGCAGTCGAATCGAACGGAACACTGAAGCTTTCTTT. It yields the protein CASSRIERNTEAFF.